The rows below give T cell receptor beta chains drawn from one sample of a study of blood T cell repertoires in COVID-19. Profiling relied on immunoSEQ multiplex PCR, and the TCRdb table lists in-frame clones only, not all of them. This table holds approximately 46,000 clones, 70% to 85% found once. The sequenced sample consisted of peripheral blood. These receptors came from a human donor in a cohort sampled during active COVID-19. Each CDR3 is given without its conserved first and last residue.

>TRBJ2-1|TRBV7-9
ASSLAGLAGNEQF
>TRBJ1-5|TRBV10-2
ASSQFGTSNQPQH
>TRBJ1-3|TRBV28
ASSLSGQGPPEH
>TRBJ1-5|TRBV16
ASSQSDRVRDQPQH
>TRBJ2-7|TRBV30
AWRGTTYEQY
>TRBJ2-7|TRBV5-6
ASGGGRSYEQY
>TRBJ2-7|TRBV9
ASSVAGQGDEQY
>TRBJ1-2|TRBV7-9
ASSPGQGNYGYT
>TRBJ1-5|TRBV6-6
ASSPAGQGALSNQPQH
>TRBJ1-1|TRBV2
ASSGPFNTEAF
>TRBJ1-2|TRBV9
ASSVAWTGDYGYT
>TRBJ2-1|TRBV5-6
ASSPGQLRGEQF
>TRBJ1-5|TRBV10-3
AISEGRGNQPQH
>TRBJ2-7|TRBV4-2
ASSLEASGSYEQY
>TRBJ2-3|TRBV24-1
ATGGTGGTDTQY
>TRBJ2-1|TRBV6-5
ASSYSNNEQF
>TRBJ2-7|TRBV15
ATSRDLGTYYEQY
>TRBJ1-1|TRBV6-2/TRBV6-3
ASSFKGGNTEAF
>TRBJ1-1|TRBV7-2
ASRRISGEFRNTEAF
>TRBJ2-2|TRBV7-9
ASRAGIDTGELF
>TRBJ2-5|TRBV6-5
ASSFLPGQGDGTQY
>TRBJ2-5|TRBV10-3
AISESERSETQY
>TRBJ2-7|TRBV15
ATSRAVSYEQY
>TRBJ2-2|TRBV28
ASSLDRTGELF
>TRBJ2-1|TRBV28
ASTTLPGQAHNEQF
>TRBJ2-3|TRBV11-3
ASSLAPSRGADTQY
>TRBJ2-7|TRBV5-1
ASSSIGQGLRSYEQY
>TRBJ2-3|TRBV29-1
SVEGGGGQGPDTQY
>TRBJ2-7|TRBV28
ASTLVFRGTSYEQY
>TRBJ1-5|TRBV10-2
ASGDSSQQPQH
>TRBJ2-1|TRBV29-1
SAGQVNNEQF
>TRBJ2-1|TRBV27
ASSPRTSGSGNEQF
>TRBJ1-1|TRBV12-3/TRBV12-4
ASSLWSNYEAF
>TRBJ1-5|TRBV10-3
AISESDRGNQPQH
>TRBJ2-1|TRBV5-1
ASRPSGLPYNEQF
>TRBJ2-1|TRBV5-1
ASSLSSGYNEQF
>TRBJ1-4|TRBV19
ASSTGGSGEKLF
>TRBJ1-5|TRBV2
ASSDRQGAFQPQH
>TRBJ2-2|TRBV9
ASSARTSGSNTGELF
>TRBJ2-1|TRBV11-1
ASSPGTSTYNEQF
>TRBJ2-1|TRBV15
ATSSADGLAEQF
>TRBJ1-2|TRBV2
ASSLPGQGARGGYT
>TRBJ1-6|TRBV3-1/TRBV3-2
ASNRGGQYNSPLH
>TRBJ2-5|TRBV24-1
ATSPPEGETQY
>TRBJ2-3|TRBV20-1
SACESQGAATQY
>TRBJ1-2|TRBV3-1/TRBV3-2
ASSQGCRVPEGGYT
>TRBJ1-1|TRBV28
ASDETGVGEAF
>TRBJ2-5|TRBV5-6
ASSLEGHPYQETQY
>TRBJ2-3|TRBV27
ASSLYGLAGEMGVTDTQY
>TRBJ2-5|TRBV5-1
ASSLDSLETQY
>TRBJ1-6|TRBV10-3
AIGPQGAGSYNSPLH
>TRBJ2-7|TRBV28
ASSLLFGQGSYEQY
>TRBJ1-5|TRBV18
ASSPQGGLDQPQH
>TRBJ1-2|TRBV5-1
ASSLGGQGIDYGYT
>TRBJ2-5|TRBV23-1
ASSRDRVETQY
>TRBJ2-5|TRBV6-2/TRBV6-3
ASSYNHWPLAGDRYQETQY
>TRBJ1-2|TRBV28
ASSLPQGNYGYT